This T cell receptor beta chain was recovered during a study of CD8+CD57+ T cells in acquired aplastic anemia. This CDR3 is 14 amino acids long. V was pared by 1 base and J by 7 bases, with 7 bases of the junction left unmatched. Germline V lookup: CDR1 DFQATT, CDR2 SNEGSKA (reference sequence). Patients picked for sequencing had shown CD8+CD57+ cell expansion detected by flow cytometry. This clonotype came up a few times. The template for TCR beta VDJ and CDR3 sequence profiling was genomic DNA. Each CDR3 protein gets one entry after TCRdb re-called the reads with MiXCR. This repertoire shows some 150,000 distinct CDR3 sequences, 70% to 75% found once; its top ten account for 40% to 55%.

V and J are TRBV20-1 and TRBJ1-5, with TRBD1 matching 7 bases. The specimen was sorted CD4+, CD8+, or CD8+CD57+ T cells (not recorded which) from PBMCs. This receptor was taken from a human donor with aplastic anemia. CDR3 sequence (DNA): TGCAGTGCTAGAGCGGGACAGCTTGGACAGCCCCAGCATTTT. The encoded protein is CSARAGQLGQPQHF.